One and the same sample provided the 8 T cell receptor beta chains below, sequenced in a study of blood T cell repertoires in COVID-19. Clones were sequenced by immunoSEQ multiplex PCR, and TCRdb holds only the in-frame ones, with some missing. Here the sample spans 55,000 to 80,000 clones, around 83% being singletons. The sequencing sample was made of peripheral blood. The receptors were sampled from a human donor in a cohort sampled during active COVID-19.

V gene TRBV6-5 combines with J gene TRBJ2-3, with D possibly matching TRBD2 (6 bases). CDR1 and CDR2 from the germline V gene are MNHEY and SVGAGI. This CDR3 spans 15 amino acids. Trimming removed 5 bases from V and 4 bases from J, with 16 bases in between. The CDR3, as DNA: TGTGCCAGCAGTCGTCGGGCGGGGCCCCCAGATACGCAGTATTTT. Translation: CASSRRAGPPDTQYF.

This clone turned up a few times. The chain uses TRBV5-1 and TRBJ1-2; 7 bases line up with TRBD1. The CDR3 runs 15 residues. With 0 bases clipped from V and 0 bases from J, the junction kept 2 bases outside the gene matches. The germline V gene encodes CDR1 SGHRS and CDR2 YFSETQ. The DNA for the CDR3 is TGCGCCAGCAGCTTGGGGGACAGCGCTAACTATGGCTACACCTTC. Translated: CASSLGDSANYGYTF.

This clone turned up a few times. The V gene is TRBV7-8, the J gene TRBJ2-5; no definite D call. V lost 1 base, J lost 5 bases, and 11 bases lay in between. Germline V gene lookup returns CDR1 SGHVS and CDR2 FQNEAQ. The CDR3 length is 14 residues. Here the CDR3 reads CASSLVWSRETQYF. In DNA, the CDR3 is TGTGCCAGCAGCTTAGTTTGGAGTAGGGAGACCCAGTACTTC.

The chain is built from TRBV6-5 and TRBJ2-7, with TRBD2 matching over 9 bases. CDR3 size: 13 residues. J lost 5 bases, V lost 7 bases, and 6 bases had no gene match. The V gene's germline CDR1 is MNHEY and CDR2 SVGAGI. The CDR3: CASTPSGNNEQYF. The CDR3, as DNA: TGTGCCAGCACCCCTAGCGGGAATAACGAGCAGTACTTC.

This clone came up a few times. The chain is built from TRBV5-4 and TRBJ2-5; 7 bases match TRBD2. V lost 4 bases to trimming and J lost 5 bases; unmatched junction nucleotides: 11. The CDR3 loop spans 15 amino acids. Germline V CDR1 and CDR2: SGHNT, YYREEE (reference sequence). CDR3 loop: CASSERSRRGETQYF. CDR3 sequence (DNA): TGTGCCAGCAGCGAAAGATCAAGGCGGGGGGAGACCCAGTACTTC.

This chain links TRBV5-6 with TRBJ2-4, with 7 bases fitting TRBD1. The length of the CDR3 is 18 residues. Germline CDR1 reads SGHDT; CDR2 reads YYEEEE. V was pared by 0 bases and J by 1 base, with 10 bases of the junction left unmatched. The chain's CDR3 is CASSLVAQGVGAKNIQYF. Here the CDR3 DNA reads TGTGCCAGCAGCTTGGTAGCCCAGGGGGTTGGTGCCAAAAACATTCAGTACTTC.

The chain recombines TRBV5-1 with TRBJ1-2; TRBD1 might be the D (6 bases). The CDR3 extends over 16 amino acids. CDR1 and CDR2 (germline): SGHRS, YFSETQ. Trimming shortened V by 0 bases and J by 1 base, and 13 bases separated the two germline ends. CDR3 residues: CASSLAWGQNNYGYTF. The CDR3 DNA reads TGCGCCAGCAGCTTGGCTTGGGGGCAGAATAACTATGGCTACACCTTC.

DNA for the CDR3: TGTGCCATCAATGGAGTTCTGAACACTGAAGCTTTCTTT. It translates to CAINGVLNTEAFF. The V and J genes are TRBV10-3 and TRBJ1-1, with no clear D. V lost 7 bases and J lost 0, with 9 bases in between. The CDR3 length is 13 residues. CDR1 and CDR2 from the germline V gene are ENHRY and SYGVKD.